This TCR beta chain emerged from a study of blood T cell repertoires in COVID-19. In the original processing: Estimation of nucleated cell counts relied on the amplification of reference gene primers. The assay was immunoSEQ multiplex PCR, and TCRdb's table has in-frame clones only and misses some. That table gives V, J and clone size, and the DNA gave D and trimming. The repertoire holds roughly 220,000 clones, with approximately 86% as singletons. This CDR3 comprises 15 residues. V dropped 5 bases and J dropped 0; count of bases not matched to a gene: 6. The V gene's germline CDR1 is MDHEN and CDR2 SYDVKM.

The genes are TRBV28 and TRBJ2-7; TRBD1 matches at 8 bases. The sample was peripheral blood. The receptor was isolated from a man in his fifties or sixties with acute or convalescent COVID-19. The CDR3 sequence is CASSTPGQVSYEQYF. The CDR3, as DNA: TGTGCCAGCAGTACACCGGGACAGGTCTCCTACGAGCAGTACTTC.